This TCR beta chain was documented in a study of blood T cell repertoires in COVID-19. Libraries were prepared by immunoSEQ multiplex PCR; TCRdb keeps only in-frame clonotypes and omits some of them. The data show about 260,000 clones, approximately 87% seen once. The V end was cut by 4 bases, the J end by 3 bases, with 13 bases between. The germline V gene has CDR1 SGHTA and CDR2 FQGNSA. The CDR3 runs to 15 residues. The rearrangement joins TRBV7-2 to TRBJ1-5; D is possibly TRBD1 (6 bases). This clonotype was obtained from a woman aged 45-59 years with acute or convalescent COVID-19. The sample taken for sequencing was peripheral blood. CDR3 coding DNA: TGTGCCAGCAGCTCCCGGGGGGGGCCCAATCAGCCCCAGCATTTT. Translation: CASSSRGGPNQPQHF.